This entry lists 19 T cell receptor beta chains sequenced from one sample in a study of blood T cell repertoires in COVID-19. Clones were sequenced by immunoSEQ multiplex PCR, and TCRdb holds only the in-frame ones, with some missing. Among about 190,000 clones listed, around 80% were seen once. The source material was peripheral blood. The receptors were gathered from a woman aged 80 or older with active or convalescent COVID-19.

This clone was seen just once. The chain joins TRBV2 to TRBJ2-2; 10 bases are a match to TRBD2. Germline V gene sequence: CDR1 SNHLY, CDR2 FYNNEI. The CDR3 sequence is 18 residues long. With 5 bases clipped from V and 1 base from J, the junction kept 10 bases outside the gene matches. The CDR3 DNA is TGTGCCAGCAGTAAAACTCTAGCGGGGGCCCTGAACACCGGGGAGCTGTTTTTT. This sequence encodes CASSKTLAGALNTGELFF.

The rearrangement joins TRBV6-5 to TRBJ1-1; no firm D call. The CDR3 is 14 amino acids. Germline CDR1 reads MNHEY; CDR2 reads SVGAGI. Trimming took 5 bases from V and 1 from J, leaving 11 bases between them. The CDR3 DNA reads TGTGCCAGCAGTCCAAGATCACAGAACACTGAAGCTTTCTTT. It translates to CASSPRSQNTEAFF.

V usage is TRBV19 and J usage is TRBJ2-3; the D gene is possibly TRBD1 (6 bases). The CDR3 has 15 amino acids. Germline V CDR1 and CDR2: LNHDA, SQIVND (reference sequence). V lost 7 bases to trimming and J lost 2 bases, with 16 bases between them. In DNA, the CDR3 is TGTGCCAGTACCCTAAGGGGGTCTAACACAGATACGCAGTATTTT. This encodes CASTLRGSNTDTQYF.

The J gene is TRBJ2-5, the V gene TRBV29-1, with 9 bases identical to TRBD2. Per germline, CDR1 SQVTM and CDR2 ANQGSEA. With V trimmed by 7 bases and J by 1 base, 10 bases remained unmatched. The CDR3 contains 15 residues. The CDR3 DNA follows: TGCAGCGCCCGAGGTATAGCGGGGGCCCAAGAGACCCAGTACTTC. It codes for CSARGIAGAQETQYF.

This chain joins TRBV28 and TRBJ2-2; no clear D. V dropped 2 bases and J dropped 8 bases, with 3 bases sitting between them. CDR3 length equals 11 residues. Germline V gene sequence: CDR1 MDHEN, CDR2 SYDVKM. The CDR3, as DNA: TGTGCCAGCAGTTTACAAGGGGAGCTGTTTTTT. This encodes CASSLQGELFF.

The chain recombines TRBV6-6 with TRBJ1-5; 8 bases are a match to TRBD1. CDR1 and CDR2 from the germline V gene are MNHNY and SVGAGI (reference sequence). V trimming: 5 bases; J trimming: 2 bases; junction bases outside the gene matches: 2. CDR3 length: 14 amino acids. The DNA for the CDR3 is TGTGCCAGCAGTACGACAGGGGGCAATCAGCCCCAGCATTTT. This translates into CASSTTGGNQPQHF.

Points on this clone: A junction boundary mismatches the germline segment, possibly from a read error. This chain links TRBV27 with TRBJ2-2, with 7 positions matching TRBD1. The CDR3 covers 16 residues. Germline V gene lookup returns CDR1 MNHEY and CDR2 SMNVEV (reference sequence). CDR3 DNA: TGTGCCAGCAGTGTATCGGGGACAGCGAACACCGGGGAGCTGTTTTTT. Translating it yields CASSVSGTANTGELFF.

The CDR3 coding sequence is TGTGCCAGCAGCCGGGGTTATGGGCGGGGGGCAATTTCCTACGAGCAGTACTTC. This sequence encodes CASSRGYGRGAISYEQYF. The chain combines TRBV7-6 with TRBJ2-7; 8 bases agree with TRBD2. CDR3 length equals 18 residues. The V gene's germline CDR1 is SGHVS and CDR2 FNYEAQ. V dropped 5 bases and J dropped 1; count of bases not matched to a gene: 16.

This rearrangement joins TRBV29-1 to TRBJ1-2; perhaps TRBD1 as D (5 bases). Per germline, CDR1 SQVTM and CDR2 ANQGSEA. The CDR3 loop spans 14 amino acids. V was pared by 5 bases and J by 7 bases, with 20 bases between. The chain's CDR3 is CSVIEGGAEGGYTF. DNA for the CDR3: TGCAGCGTTATAGAAGGAGGGGCAGAGGGTGGCTACACCTTC.

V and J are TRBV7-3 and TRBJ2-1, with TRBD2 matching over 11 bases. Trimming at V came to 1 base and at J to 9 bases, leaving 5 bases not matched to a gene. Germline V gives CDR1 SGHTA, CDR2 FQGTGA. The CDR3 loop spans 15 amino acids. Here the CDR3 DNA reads TGTGCCAGCAGCTTAATACTAGCGGGGGCCACTGAGCAGTTCTTC. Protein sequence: CASSLILAGATEQFF.

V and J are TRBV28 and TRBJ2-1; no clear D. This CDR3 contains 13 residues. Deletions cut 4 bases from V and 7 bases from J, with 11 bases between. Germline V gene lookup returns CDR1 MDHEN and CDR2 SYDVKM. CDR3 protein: CASSSWSLNEQFF. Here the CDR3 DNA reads TGTGCCAGCAGTTCTTGGTCCCTAAATGAGCAGTTCTTC.

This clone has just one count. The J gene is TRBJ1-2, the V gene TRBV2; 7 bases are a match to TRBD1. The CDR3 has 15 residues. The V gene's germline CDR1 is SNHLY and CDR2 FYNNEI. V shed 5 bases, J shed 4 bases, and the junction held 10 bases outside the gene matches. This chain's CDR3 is CASSPSGTAIYGYTF. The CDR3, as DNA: TGTGCCAGCAGTCCGTCCGGGACAGCAATCTATGGCTACACCTTC.

The CDR3 DNA reads TGTGCCAGCAGATCAACTAGCGGGGGTGACTACGAGCAGTACTTC. Its translation: CASRSTSGGDYEQYF. This chain links TRBV7-2 with TRBJ2-7; 11 bases are a match to TRBD2. CDR1 and CDR2 (germline): SGHTA, FQGNSA. This CDR3 is 15 amino acids long. Trimming cost V 6 bases and J 3 bases; bases outside gene matches: 7.

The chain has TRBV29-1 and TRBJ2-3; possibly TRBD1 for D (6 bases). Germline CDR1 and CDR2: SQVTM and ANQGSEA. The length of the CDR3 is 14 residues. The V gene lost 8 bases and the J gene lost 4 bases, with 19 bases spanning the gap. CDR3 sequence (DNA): TGCAGCTATGGGGGCGCCGCTCCTCCAGATACGCAGTATTTT. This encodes CSYGGAAPPDTQYF.

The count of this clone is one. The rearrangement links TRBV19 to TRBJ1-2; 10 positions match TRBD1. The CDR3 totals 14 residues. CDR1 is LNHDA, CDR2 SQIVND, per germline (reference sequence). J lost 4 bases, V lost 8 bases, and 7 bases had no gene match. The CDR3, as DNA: TGTGCCAGTGGAGGACAGGGGGGGATCTATGGCTACACCTTC. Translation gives CASGGQGGIYGYTF.

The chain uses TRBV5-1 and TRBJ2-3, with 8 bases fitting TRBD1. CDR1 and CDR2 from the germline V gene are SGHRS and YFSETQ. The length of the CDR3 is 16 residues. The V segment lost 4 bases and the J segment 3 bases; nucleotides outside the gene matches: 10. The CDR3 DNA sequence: TGCGCCAGCAGCGGTTCGACAGGGGTCGGAACAGATACGCAGTATTTT. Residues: CASSGSTGVGTDTQYF.

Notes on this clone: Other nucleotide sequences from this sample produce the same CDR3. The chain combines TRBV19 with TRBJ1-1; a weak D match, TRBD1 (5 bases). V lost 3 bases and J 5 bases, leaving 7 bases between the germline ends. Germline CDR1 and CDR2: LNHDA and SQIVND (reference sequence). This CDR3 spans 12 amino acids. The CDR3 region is CASSMGGTEAFF. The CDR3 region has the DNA TGTGCCAGTAGTATGGGGGGAACTGAAGCTTTCTTT.

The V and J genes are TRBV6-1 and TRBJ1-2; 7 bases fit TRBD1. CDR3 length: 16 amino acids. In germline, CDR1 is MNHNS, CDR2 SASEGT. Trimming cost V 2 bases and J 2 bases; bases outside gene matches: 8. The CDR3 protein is CASSESVRGRNYGYTF. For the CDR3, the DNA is TGTGCCAGCAGTGAAAGTGTAAGGGGGCGAAACTATGGCTACACCTTC.

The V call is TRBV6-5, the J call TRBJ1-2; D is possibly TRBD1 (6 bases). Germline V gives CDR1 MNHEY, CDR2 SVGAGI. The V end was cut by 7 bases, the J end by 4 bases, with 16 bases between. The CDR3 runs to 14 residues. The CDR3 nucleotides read TGTGCCAGCAAAAAACAGGGTACCGTCTATGGCTACACCTTC. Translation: CASKKQGTVYGYTF.